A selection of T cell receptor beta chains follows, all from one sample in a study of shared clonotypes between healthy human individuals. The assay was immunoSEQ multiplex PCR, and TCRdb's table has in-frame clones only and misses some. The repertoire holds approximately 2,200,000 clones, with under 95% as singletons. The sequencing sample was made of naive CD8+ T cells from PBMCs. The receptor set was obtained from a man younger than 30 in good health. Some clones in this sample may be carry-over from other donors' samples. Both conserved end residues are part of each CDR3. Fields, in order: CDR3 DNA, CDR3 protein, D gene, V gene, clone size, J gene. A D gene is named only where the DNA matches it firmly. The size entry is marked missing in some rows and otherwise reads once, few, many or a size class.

cdr3_nt: TGTGCCAGCAGCACCGGGCACCCGTATGGCTACACCTTC
cdr3_aa: CASSTGHPYGYTF
d_call: NA
v_call: TRBV2
clone_size: few
j_call: TRBJ1-2

cdr3_nt: TGTGCCAGCAGCTTAGGGAGGGACGGGGGGAGAGGCTACACCTTC
cdr3_aa: CASSLGRDGGRGYTF
d_call: NA
v_call: TRBV7-9
clone_size: NA
j_call: TRBJ1-2

cdr3_nt: TGTGCCAGCAGCTTAGTAGCGGGGGCAATGTCACAGGTCTCCTACGAGCAGTACTTC
cdr3_aa: CASSLVAGAMSQVSYEQYF
d_call: TRBD2
v_call: TRBV7-6
clone_size: NA
j_call: TRBJ2-7

cdr3_nt: TGCGCCAGCAGCTCCTCAAAGACACGGACTAGCTGGGAGATTCACGAGCAGTACTTC
cdr3_aa: CASSSSKTRTSWEIHEQYF
d_call: TRBD2
v_call: TRBV5-1
clone_size: NA
j_call: TRBJ2-7

cdr3_nt: TGCAGCGTTGCTACCACGACAGCTAACACCGGGGAGCTGTTTTTT
cdr3_aa: CSVATTTANTGELFF
d_call: NA
v_call: TRBV29-1
clone_size: NA
j_call: TRBJ2-2

cdr3_nt: TGTGCCTCAGCAGAAGGCAGGGAGGACTACGAGCAGTACTTC
cdr3_aa: CASAEGREDYEQYF
d_call: NA
v_call: TRBV9
clone_size: NA
j_call: TRBJ2-7

cdr3_nt: TGCGCCAGCAGTCCCCTTGGGGGGGGACTATACTACGAGCAGTACTTC
cdr3_aa: CASSPLGGGLYYEQYF
d_call: TRBD2
v_call: TRBV23-1
clone_size: NA
j_call: TRBJ2-7

cdr3_nt: TGTGCCAGCAGCCCCCCCGAGAGGGCGAACACCGGGGAGCTGTTTTTT
cdr3_aa: CASSPPERANTGELFF
d_call: NA
v_call: TRBV28
clone_size: NA
j_call: TRBJ2-2

cdr3_nt: TGTGCCAGCAGCTTGGACGGACAGGGAGACTACGAGCAGTACTTC
cdr3_aa: CASSLDGQGDYEQYF
d_call: TRBD1
v_call: TRBV5-6
clone_size: NA
j_call: TRBJ2-7

cdr3_nt: TGTGCCTGGAGTGTGAAGAACTCCTACGAGCAGTACTTC
cdr3_aa: CAWSVKNSYEQYF
d_call: NA
v_call: TRBV30
clone_size: NA
j_call: TRBJ2-7

cdr3_nt: TGTGCCAGCAGTTACTCGATATCAGGGATCGGGGAGCTGTTTTTT
cdr3_aa: CASSYSISGIGELFF
d_call: NA
v_call: TRBV6-5
clone_size: NA
j_call: TRBJ2-2

cdr3_nt: TGCGCCAGCAGCTCCCGGGGGGGCCCCAACAATGAGCAGTTCTTC
cdr3_aa: CASSSRGGPNNEQFF
d_call: TRBD2
v_call: TRBV4-1
clone_size: NA
j_call: TRBJ2-1

cdr3_nt: TGTGCCAGCAGTTACTCGGAGCGGGCCTTCTCCTACGAGCAGTACTTC
cdr3_aa: CASSYSERAFSYEQYF
d_call: NA
v_call: TRBV6-6
clone_size: NA
j_call: TRBJ2-7

cdr3_nt: TGTGCCAGCAGTTTATCCTGGATCTCCTACAATGAGCAGTTCTTC
cdr3_aa: CASSLSWISYNEQFF
d_call: NA
v_call: TRBV27
clone_size: NA
j_call: TRBJ2-1

cdr3_nt: TGTGCCAGCAGCTTGGAAGGGAATGAAGCTTTCTTT
cdr3_aa: CASSLEGNEAFF
d_call: NA
v_call: TRBV5-6
clone_size: NA
j_call: TRBJ1-1

cdr3_nt: TGTGCCAGCAGCCCAGGACTGGCTAGCACAGATACGCAGTATTTT
cdr3_aa: CASSPGLASTDTQYF
d_call: NA
v_call: TRBV5-6
clone_size: NA
j_call: TRBJ2-3

cdr3_nt: TGTGCCAGCAGTTCCCGAACAGGGGCGGGCACTGAAGCTTTCTTT
cdr3_aa: CASSSRTGAGTEAFF
d_call: TRBD1
v_call: TRBV27
clone_size: NA
j_call: TRBJ1-1

cdr3_nt: TGTGCCAGCAGCTTACTCGGGACTAGCGTTAACAATGAGCAGTTCTTC
cdr3_aa: CASSLLGTSVNNEQFF
d_call: TRBD2
v_call: TRBV7-6
clone_size: once
j_call: TRBJ2-1

cdr3_nt: TGTGCCAGCAGCGCCCGTCGGGGTGAGCAGTTCTTC
cdr3_aa: CASSARRGEQFF
d_call: NA
v_call: TRBV11-2
clone_size: NA
j_call: TRBJ2-1

cdr3_nt: TGTGCCAGCAGCTTTCTAGAGGGAGAGACCCAGTACTTC
cdr3_aa: CASSFLEGETQYF
d_call: NA
v_call: TRBV5-8
clone_size: NA
j_call: TRBJ2-5

cdr3_nt: TGCGCCAGCAGCCCGACAGGGGGGAGCAATCAGCCCCAGCATTTT
cdr3_aa: CASSPTGGSNQPQHF
d_call: TRBD1
v_call: TRBV5-1
clone_size: NA
j_call: TRBJ1-5

cdr3_nt: TGCAGCTCCCGAGTTTCCTACAATGAGCAGTTCTTC
cdr3_aa: CSSRVSYNEQFF
d_call: NA
v_call: TRBV29-1
clone_size: NA
j_call: TRBJ2-1

cdr3_nt: TGTGCCAGCAGCTATTTTGCAACTAATGAAAAACTGTTTTTT
cdr3_aa: CASSYFATNEKLFF
d_call: NA
v_call: TRBV27
clone_size: NA
j_call: TRBJ1-4

cdr3_nt: TGTGCCAGCAGCCCGAGGATAGGGTCCTACGAGCAGTACTTC
cdr3_aa: CASSPRIGSYEQYF
d_call: NA
v_call: TRBV6-5
clone_size: once
j_call: TRBJ2-7